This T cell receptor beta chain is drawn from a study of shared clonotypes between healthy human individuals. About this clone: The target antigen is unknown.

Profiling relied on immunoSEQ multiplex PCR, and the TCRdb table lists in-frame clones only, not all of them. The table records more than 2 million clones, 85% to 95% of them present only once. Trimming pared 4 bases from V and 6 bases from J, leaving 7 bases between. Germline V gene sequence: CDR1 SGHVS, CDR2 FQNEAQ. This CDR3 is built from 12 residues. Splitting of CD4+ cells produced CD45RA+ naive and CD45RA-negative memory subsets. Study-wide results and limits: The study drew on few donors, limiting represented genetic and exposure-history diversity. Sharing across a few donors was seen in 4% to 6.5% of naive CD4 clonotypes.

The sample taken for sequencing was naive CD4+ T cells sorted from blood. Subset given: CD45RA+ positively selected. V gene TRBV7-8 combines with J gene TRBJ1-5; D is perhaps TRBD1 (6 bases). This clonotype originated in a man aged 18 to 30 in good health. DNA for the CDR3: TGTGCCAGCAGCTCCAGGGGTCAGCCCCAGCATTTT. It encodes CASSSRGQPQHF.